These 2 T cell receptor beta chains share one sample of origin, sequenced in a study of cytomegalovirus exposure and HLA in healthy donors. The PCR made use of 60 Vbeta and 13 Jbeta primers. Clones were read by immunoSEQ multiplex PCR, and TCRdb kept only the in-frame ones, dropping some. The repertoire consists of fewer than 250,000 clones, with 80% to 90% occurring once and the leading ten covering 2.9%. Sequences were obtained from PBMCs. Receptor source: a man aged 25 to 40 in good health and CMV-seronegative.

The DNA of the CDR3 is TGTGCCAGCAGCGGGGGTTGGACAGCGGACCTGATAGAGACTGAAGCTTTCTTT. It yields the protein CASSGGWTADLIETEAFF. The chain joins TRBV9 to TRBJ1-1; tentatively, D is TRBD1 (6 bases). This CDR3 has 18 residues. The germline CDR1 and CDR2 sequences are SGDLS and YYNGEE. Trimming cost V 3 bases and J 5 bases, with 26 bases left between them.

The chain employs TRBV14 and TRBJ2-7; no reliable D call. The CDR3 totals 13 residues. Trimming left V 1 base short and J 1 base short, with 5 bases between. Looked up from germline, CDR1 is SGHDN and CDR2 is FVKESK. The CDR3 sequence is CASSQAPSYEQYF. Written as DNA, the CDR3 is TGTGCCAGCAGCCAAGCCCCATCCTACGAGCAGTACTTC.